This T cell receptor (beta chain) originates from a study of OX40 agonist ivuxolimab in advanced cancers. The overall study: Hepatocellular carcinoma, melanoma, renal cell or head and neck cancer occurred in dose-escalation patients. Partial responses occurred in Three dose-escalation patients, one with hepatocellular carcinoma and two with cutaneous melanoma.

The CDR3 length is 14 residues. V gave up 4 bases and J gave up 5 bases; unmatched junction bases: 5. Germline V lookup: CDR1 SGHTA, CDR2 FQGTGA. Notes on this clone: What it binds is unknown.

Sequenced by immunoSEQ multiplex PCR; TCRdb stores in-frame clones only, minus some. The table includes roughly 93,000 clones, about 90% detected once. Study-wide findings and caveats: Among some nonresponders, normalized T-cell clonal expansion was also low.

The J gene is TRBJ2-5, the V gene TRBV7-3; 9 positions match TRBD1. The sample consisted of CD4+ or CD8+ T cells sorted from blood, taken in a trial of the OX40 agonist ivuxolimab. This clonotype was sampled from an adult with an advanced solid tumor such as melanoma, head and neck, liver or kidney cancer. CDR3: CASSSQGARETQYF. The CDR3 nucleotides read TGTGCCAGCAGCTCACAGGGGGCGAGGGAGACCCAGTACTTC.